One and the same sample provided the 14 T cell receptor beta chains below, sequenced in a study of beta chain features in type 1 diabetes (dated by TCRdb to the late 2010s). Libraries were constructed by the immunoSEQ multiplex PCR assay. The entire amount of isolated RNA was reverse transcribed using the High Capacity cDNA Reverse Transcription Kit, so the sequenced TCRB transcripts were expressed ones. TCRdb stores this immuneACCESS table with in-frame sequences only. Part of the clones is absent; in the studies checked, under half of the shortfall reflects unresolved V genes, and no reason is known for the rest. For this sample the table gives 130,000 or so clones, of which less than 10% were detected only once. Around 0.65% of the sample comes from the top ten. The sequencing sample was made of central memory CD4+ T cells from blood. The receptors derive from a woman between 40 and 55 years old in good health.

CDR3: CASSYSVGDVNYGYTF. The CDR3 DNA follows: TGTGCCAGCAGTTACTCGGTGGGCGATGTTAACTATGGCTACACCTTC. This chain joins TRBV6-6 and TRBJ1-2; D remains unclear. V was shortened by 0 bases and J by 1 base, with 12 bases between the two germline ends. From germline, CDR1 is MNHNY and CDR2 SVGAGI (reference sequence). The CDR3 extends over 16 amino acids.

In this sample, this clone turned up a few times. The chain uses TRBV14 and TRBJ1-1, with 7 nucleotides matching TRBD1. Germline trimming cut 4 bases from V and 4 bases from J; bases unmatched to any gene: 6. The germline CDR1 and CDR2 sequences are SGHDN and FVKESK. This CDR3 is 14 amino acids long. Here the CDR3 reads CASSPQGISTEAFF. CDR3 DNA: TGTGCCAGCAGCCCACAGGGGATTAGCACTGAAGCTTTCTTT.

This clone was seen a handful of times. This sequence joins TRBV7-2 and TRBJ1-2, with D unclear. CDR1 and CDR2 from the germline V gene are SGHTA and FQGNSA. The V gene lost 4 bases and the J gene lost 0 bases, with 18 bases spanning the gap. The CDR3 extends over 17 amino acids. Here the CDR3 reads CASSSSAGTLPNYGYTF. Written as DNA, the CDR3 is TGTGCCAGCAGCTCCTCCGCGGGAACGCTTCCTAACTATGGCTACACCTTC.

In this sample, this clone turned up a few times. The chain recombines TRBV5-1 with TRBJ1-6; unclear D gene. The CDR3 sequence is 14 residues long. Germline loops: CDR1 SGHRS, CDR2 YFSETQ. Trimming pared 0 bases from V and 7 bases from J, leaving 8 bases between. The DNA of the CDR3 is TGCGCCAGCAGCTTGGCTCAGGCGAATTCACCCCTCCACTTT. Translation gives CASSLAQANSPLHF.

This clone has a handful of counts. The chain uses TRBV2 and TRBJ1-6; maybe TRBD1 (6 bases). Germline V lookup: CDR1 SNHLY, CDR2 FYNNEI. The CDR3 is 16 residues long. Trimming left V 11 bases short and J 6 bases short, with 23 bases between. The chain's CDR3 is CASNPRGALSNSPLHF. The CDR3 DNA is TGTGCCTCCAACCCTCGGGGGGCGCTTAGTAATTCACCCCTCCACTTT.

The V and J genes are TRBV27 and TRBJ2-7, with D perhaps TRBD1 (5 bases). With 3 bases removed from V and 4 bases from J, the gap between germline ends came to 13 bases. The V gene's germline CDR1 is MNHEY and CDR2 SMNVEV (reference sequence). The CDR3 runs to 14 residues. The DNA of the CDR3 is TGTGCCAGCAGTTTCCAGGGCTGGTCATACGAGCAGTACTTC. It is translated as CASSFQGWSYEQYF.

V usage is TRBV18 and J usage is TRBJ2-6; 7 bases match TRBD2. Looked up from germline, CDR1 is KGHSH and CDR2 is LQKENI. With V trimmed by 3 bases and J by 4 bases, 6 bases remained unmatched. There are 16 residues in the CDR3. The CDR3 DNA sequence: TGTGCCAGCTCACCGGGACTACTAACAGGGGCCAACGTCCTGACTTTC. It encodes CASSPGLLTGANVLTF.

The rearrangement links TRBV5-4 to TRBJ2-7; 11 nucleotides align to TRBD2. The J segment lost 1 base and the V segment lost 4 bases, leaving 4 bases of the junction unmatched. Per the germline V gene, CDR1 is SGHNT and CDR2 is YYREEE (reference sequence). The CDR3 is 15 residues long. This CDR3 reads CASSGGLAGSYEQYF. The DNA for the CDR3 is TGTGCCAGCAGCGGTGGACTAGCGGGTTCCTACGAGCAGTACTTC.

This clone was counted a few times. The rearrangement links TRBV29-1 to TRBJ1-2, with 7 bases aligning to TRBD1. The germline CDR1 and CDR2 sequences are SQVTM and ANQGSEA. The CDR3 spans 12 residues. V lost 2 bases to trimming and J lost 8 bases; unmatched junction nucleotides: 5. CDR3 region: CSVERRGQGYTF. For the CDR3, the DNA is TGCAGCGTTGAACGTAGGGGGCAGGGCTACACCTTC.

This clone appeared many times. For the CDR3, the DNA is TGTGCCAGCTGGCCGGGACAGGGGGTCAACGAGCAGTACTTC. Its translation is CASWPGQGVNEQYF. V gene TRBV10-3 combines with J gene TRBJ2-7, with 11 bases identical to TRBD1. The CDR3 is made up of 14 amino acids. V gave up 10 bases and J gave up 5 bases; unmatched junction bases: 10. CDR1 ENHRY and CDR2 SYGVKD come from the germline V gene.

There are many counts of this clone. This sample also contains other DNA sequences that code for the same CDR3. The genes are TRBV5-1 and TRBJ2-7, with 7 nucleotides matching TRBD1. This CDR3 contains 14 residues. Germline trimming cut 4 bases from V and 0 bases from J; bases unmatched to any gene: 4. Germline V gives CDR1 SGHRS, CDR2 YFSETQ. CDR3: CASSRDSVSYEQYF. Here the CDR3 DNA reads TGCGCCAGCAGCCGGGACAGCGTCTCCTACGAGCAGTACTTC.

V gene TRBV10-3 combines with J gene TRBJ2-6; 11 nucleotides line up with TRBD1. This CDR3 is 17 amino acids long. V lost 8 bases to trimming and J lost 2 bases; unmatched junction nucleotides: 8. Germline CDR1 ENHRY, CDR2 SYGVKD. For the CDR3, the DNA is TGTGCCATCGGAAGGACAGGGGGCGCGGCTGGGGCCAACGTCCTGACTTTC. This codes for CAIGRTGGAAGANVLTF.

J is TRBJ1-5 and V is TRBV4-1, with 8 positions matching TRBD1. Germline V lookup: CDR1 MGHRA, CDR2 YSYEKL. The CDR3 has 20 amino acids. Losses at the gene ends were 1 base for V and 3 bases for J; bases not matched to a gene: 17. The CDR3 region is CASSQGIPDRGTNYNQPQHF. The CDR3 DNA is TGCGCCAGCAGCCAAGGAATCCCAGACAGGGGCACAAACTACAATCAGCCCCAGCATTTT.

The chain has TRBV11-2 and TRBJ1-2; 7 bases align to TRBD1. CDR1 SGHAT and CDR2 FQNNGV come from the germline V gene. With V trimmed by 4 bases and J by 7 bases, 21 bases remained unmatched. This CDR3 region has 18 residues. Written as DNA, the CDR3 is TGTGCCAGCAGCTCCCGACTTGGGACAGATGGGCCACAGGGTGGCTACACCTTC. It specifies CASSSRLGTDGPQGGYTF.